This T cell receptor beta chain originates from a study of Tregs in tolerant kidney transplant recipients. Study results and limitations: Validation in larger populations is needed because few patients were studied.

Notes on this clone: Its antigen is as yet unknown.

Recipients received nonmyeloablative bone marrow transplants from related graft donors, with transient mixed chimerism. Sequencing was performed with immunoSEQ multiplex PCR; in TCRdb, only in-frame clones are kept and a portion is missing. Of more than 90,000 clones in the sample, roughly 93% are singletons; the top ten hold approximately 1.5%. Per germline, CDR1 LGHNA and CDR2 YNFKEQ. V was pared by 1 base and J by 3 bases, with 25 bases between. The CDR3 runs to 20 residues. The sequenced sample was CD4+ T cells from blood (PBMCs), obtained 12 months after the transplant. This TCR derives from a human patient who received a combined kidney and bone marrow transplant. Some T cells may be the graft donor's. V usage is TRBV4-2 and J usage is TRBJ1-5, with D uncertain. The CDR3 DNA follows: TGTGCCAGCAGCCAAGTGGTACCGGGTTCCTCCGTCTCCATCAATCAGCCCCAGCATTTT. It yields the protein CASSQVVPGSSVSINQPQHF.